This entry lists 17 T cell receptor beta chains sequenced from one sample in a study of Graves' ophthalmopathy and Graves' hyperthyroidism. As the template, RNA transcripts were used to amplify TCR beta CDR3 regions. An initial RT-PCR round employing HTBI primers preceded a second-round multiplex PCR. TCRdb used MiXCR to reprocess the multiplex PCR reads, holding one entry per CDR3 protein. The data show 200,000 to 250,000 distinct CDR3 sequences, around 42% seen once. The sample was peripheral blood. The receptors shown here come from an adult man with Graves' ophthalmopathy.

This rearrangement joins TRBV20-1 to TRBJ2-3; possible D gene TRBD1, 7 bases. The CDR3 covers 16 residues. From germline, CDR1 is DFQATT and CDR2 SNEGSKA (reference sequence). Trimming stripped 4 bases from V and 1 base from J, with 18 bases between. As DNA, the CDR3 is TGCAGTGCTACAGCAGGGGGAGCTAGCGGCACAGATACGCAGTATTTT. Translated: CSATAGGASGTDTQYF.

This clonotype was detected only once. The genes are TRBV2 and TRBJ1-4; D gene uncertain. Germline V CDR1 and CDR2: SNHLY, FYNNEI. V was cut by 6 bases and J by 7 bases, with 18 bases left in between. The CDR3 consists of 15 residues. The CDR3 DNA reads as TGTGCCAGCAGCTTAGAGGTGGGGATTGGTGAAAAACTGTTTTTT. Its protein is CASSLEVGIGEKLFF.

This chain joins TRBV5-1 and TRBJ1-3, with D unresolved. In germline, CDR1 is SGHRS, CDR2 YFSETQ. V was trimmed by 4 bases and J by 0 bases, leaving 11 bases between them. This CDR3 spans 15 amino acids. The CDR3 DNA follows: TGCGCCAGCAGCAAAGACGGAAACTCTGGAAACACCATATATTTT. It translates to CASSKDGNSGNTIYF.

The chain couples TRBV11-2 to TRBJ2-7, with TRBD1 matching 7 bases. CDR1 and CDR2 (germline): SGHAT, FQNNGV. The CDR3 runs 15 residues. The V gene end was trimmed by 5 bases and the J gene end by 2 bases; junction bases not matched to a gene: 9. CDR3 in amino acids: CASSTTRDSPYEQYF. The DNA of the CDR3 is TGTGCCAGCAGCACGACCAGGGACAGCCCCTACGAGCAGTACTTC. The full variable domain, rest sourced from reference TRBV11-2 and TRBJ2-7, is EAGVAQSPRYKIIEKRQSVAFWCNPISGHATLYWYQQILGQGPKLLIQFQNNGVVDDSQLPKDRFSAERLKGVDSTLKIQPAKLEDSAVYLCASSTTRDSPYEQYFGPGTRLTVT.

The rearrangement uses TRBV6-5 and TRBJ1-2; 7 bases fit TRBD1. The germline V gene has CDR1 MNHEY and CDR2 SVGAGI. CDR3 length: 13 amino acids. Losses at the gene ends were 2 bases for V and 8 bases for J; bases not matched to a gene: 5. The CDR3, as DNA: TGTGCCAGCAGTTACGGGACAGCAGGAGGCTACACCTTC. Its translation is CASSYGTAGGYTF.

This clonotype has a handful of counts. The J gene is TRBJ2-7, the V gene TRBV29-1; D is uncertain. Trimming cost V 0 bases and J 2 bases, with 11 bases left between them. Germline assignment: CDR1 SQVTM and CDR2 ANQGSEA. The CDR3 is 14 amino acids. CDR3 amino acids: CSVEDPDGTYEQYF. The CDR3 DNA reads TGCAGCGTTGAAGATCCGGACGGAACCTACGAGCAGTACTTC.

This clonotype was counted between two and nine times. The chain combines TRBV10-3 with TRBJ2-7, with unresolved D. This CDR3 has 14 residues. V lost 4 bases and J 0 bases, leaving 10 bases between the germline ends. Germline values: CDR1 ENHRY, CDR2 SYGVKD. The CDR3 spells CAISVAASSYEQYF. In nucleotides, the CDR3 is TGTGCCATCAGTGTTGCGGCCAGCTCCTACGAGCAGTACTTC.

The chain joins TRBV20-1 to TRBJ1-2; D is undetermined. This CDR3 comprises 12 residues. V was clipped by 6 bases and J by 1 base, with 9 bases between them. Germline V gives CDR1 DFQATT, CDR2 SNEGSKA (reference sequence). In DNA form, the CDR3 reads TGCAGTGCCCACGGATATAACTATGGCTACACCTTC. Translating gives CSAHGYNYGYTF.

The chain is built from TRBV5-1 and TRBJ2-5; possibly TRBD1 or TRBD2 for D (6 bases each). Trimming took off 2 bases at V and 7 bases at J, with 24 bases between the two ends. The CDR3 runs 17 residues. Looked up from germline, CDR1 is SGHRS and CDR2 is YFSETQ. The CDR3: CASSFPRGRGPDSTQYF. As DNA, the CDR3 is TGCGCCAGCAGCTTCCCCCGAGGTCGGGGGCCTGACTCGACCCAGTACTTC.

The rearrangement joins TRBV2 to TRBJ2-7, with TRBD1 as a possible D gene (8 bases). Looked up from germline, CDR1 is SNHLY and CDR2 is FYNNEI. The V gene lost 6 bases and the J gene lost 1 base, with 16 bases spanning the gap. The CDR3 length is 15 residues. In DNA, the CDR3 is TGTGCCAGCAGGGGAGGGACAGGTGTTTCCTACGAGCAGTACTTC. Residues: CASRGGTGVSYEQYF.

CDR3 nucleotides: TGTGCCAGCAGCCCCAAGTCTGGGGCCAGTTTCTACGAGCAGTACTTC. It translates to CASSPKSGASFYEQYF. This chain connects TRBV7-9 to TRBJ2-7; weak D call: TRBD1 (5 bases). The CDR3 is made up of 16 amino acids. Germline V CDR1 and CDR2: SEHNR, FQNEAQ (reference sequence). The V end lost 5 bases, the J end lost 3 bases, and 20 bases lay between the germline ends.

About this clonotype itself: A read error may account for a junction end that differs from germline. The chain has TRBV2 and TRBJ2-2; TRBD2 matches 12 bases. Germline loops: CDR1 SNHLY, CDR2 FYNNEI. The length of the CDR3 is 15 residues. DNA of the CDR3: TGCGCCAGCGGTCTAGCGGGGGGGGCAAGTGGGGAGCTGTTTTTT. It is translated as CASGLAGGASGELFF.

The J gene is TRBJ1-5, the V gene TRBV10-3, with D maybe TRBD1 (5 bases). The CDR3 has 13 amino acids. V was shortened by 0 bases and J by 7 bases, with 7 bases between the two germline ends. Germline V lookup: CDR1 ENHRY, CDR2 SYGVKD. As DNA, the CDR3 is TGTGCCATCAGTGAGTCAACAGGCCAGCCCCAGCATTTT. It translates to CAISESTGQPQHF.

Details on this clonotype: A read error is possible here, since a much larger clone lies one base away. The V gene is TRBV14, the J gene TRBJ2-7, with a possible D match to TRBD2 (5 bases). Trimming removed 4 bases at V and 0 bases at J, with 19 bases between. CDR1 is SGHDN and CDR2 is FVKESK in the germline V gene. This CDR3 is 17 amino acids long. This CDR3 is CASSRDIGQRYSYEQYF. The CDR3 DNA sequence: TGTGCCAGCAGCCGAGATATAGGCCAGCGGTACTCCTACGAGCAGTACTTC.

The CDR3 sequence is CASSLVGKYLPETQYF. Written as DNA, the CDR3 is TGTGCCAGCAGCTTAGTGGGCAAGTACCTTCCAGAGACCCAGTACTTC. The V and J genes are TRBV7-9 and TRBJ2-5; D ambiguous. The germline V gene has CDR1 SEHNR and CDR2 FQNEAQ (reference sequence). The CDR3 is made up of 16 amino acids. Trimming took off 1 base at V and 4 bases at J, with 16 bases between the two ends.

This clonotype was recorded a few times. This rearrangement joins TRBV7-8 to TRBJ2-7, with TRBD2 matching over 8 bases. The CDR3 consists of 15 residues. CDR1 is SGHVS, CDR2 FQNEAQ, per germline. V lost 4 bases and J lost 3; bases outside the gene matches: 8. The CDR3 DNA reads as TGTGCCAGCAGCTCTCATGGGACTAGGGGCTACGAGCAGTACTTC. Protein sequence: CASSSHGTRGYEQYF. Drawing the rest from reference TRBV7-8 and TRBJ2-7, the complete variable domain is GAGVSQSPRYKVAKRGQDVALRCDPISGHVSLFWYQQALGQGPEFLTYFQNEAQLDKSGLPSDRFFAERPEGSVSTLKIQRTQQEDSAVYLCASSSHGTRGYEQYFGPGTRLTVT.

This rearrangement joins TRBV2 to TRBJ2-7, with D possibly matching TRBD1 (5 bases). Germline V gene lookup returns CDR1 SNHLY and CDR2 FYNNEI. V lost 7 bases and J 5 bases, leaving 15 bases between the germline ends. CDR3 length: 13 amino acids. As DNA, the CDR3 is TGTGCCAGCACCAACCAGGGTGCCCACGAGCAGTACTTC. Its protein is CASTNQGAHEQYF.